This T cell receptor (beta chain) comes out of a study of blood T cell repertoires in COVID-19. On the study more broadly: The United States, Italy and Spain supplied acute and convalescent COVID-19 samples. The cDNA or gDNA used as material had been derived from T cells, B-cell-depleted T cells, or PBMCs.

Authors' methods: Using reference gene primer amplification, nucleated cell counts were estimated. The repertoire was sequenced with immunoSEQ multiplex PCR; TCRdb's copy has only in-frame clones and lacks some. V and J calls and clone size are as listed in that table; D and trimming were resolved from the DNA. Among about 140,000 clones listed, roughly 80% were seen once. Germline lookup yields CDR1 GTSNPN and CDR2 SVGIG (reference sequence). After removal of 3 bases from V and 6 bases from J, the junction contained 3 bases not matched to a gene. CDR3 size: 13 residues. The sequenced material came from peripheral blood. The receptor was derived from a man in his 70s who had recovered from COVID-19. The chain carries TRBV30 and TRBJ1-1; 11 bases align to TRBD1. CDR3 DNA: TGTGCCTGGAGGTTGGGACAGGGGGCTGAAGCTTTCTTT. It codes for CAWRLGQGAEAFF.